The rows below give T cell receptor beta chains drawn from one sample of a study of CXCR3-negative and CXCR3-positive naive CD8 T cells. Reprocessing the 5' RACE reads, TCRdb reports a single entry for every CDR3 protein and omits DNA. The sample is made up of roughly 71,000 distinct CDR3 sequences, and the top ten hold about 1.5% of it. The sequencing input was naive CXCR3- CD8+ T cells from blood. These receptors were obtained from a human donor in good health. Some clones in this sample may be carry-over from other donors' samples. The CDR3 runs from the conserved cysteine through the conserved F or W. Only part of the rows carry a size: once, few, many, or a class if the clone is expanded.

j_call	cdr3_length	clone_size	v_call	cdr3_aa
TRBJ1-6	15	-	TRBV12-3/TRBV12-4	CASTWDGPSNSPLHF
TRBJ2-1	16	-	TRBV5-1	CASILTPGDRGYEQFF
TRBJ2-5	16	-	TRBV7-9	CASSLDISGLQETQYF
TRBJ1-3	16	-	TRBV12-3/TRBV12-4	CASSRSGTGSGNTIYF
TRBJ2-7	14	-	TRBV7-9	CASSLVGVFDEQYF
TRBJ1-1	13	-	TRBV6-6	CASSVPGYTEAFF
TRBJ1-5	14	-	TRBV7-2	CASSYSGQDQPQHF
TRBJ2-3	19	-	TRBV7-2	CASSLIGLGLRTPTDTQYF
TRBJ2-7	15	-	TRBV7-9	CASSFPSGQGPEQYF
TRBJ1-4	13	-	TRBV7-9	CASSPPGEEKLFF
TRBJ1-2	13	-	TRBV28	CASISNQNYGYTF
TRBJ2-7	14	-	TRBV4-3	CASSQDRGSYEQYF
TRBJ1-1	13	-	TRBV27	CASEHRGGTEAFF
TRBJ2-7	13	-	TRBV29-1	CSVAHRTPYEQYF
TRBJ1-4	14	-	TRBV29-1	CSVEYRGLNEKLFF
TRBJ2-3	12	-	TRBV7-2	CATGGPGDTQYF
TRBJ2-1	12	-	TRBV2	CASSVPDNEQFF
TRBJ2-7	14	-	TRBV4-3	CASSQDSQADEQYF
TRBJ2-7	13	-	TRBV7-6	CASSSTVSYEQYF
TRBJ2-5	13	-	TRBV7-3	CASSLGGGETQYF
TRBJ2-5	12	-	TRBV29-1	CSVEQQGYTQYF
TRBJ2-7	13	-	TRBV20-1	CSARLTISYEQYF
TRBJ2-3	14	-	TRBV7-3	CSSSLMGRADTQYF
TRBJ2-6	15	-	TRBV4-2	CASSQDASGANVLTF
TRBJ2-3	16	-	TRBV27	CASSLAGQGIADTQYF
TRBJ1-5	13	-	TRBV27	CASSSTDRQPQHF
TRBJ2-1	12	-	TRBV7-2	CASSQPGTSGNF
TRBJ2-1	12	-	TRBV7-6	CASSLGLSGQFF
TRBJ2-1	18	-	TRBV4-3	CASSQDLFGGGIYNEQFF
TRBJ2-7	16	-	TRBV13	CASSTQTSGPPYEQYF
TRBJ2-1	16	medium-sized	TRBV7-8	CASSLFAGAAYNEQFF
TRBJ2-7	13	-	TRBV29-1	CSVRTGSNYEQYF
TRBJ1-1	15	-	TRBV15	CATSRDFGGNTEAFF
TRBJ2-3	11	-	TRBV11-2	CASSFVDTQYF
TRBJ1-6	15	-	TRBV13	CASSLQGQGNSPLHF
TRBJ1-5	14	-	TRBV15	CATSGGQGNQPQHF
TRBJ2-7	12	-	TRBV7-2	CASSLWKYEQYF
TRBJ2-7	13	-	TRBV29-1	CSVEAGDSYEQYF
TRBJ2-1	14	-	TRBV7-8	CASSPGTFDDEQFF
TRBJ2-3	15	-	TRBV29-1	CSAQSTEASTDTQYF
TRBJ2-7	16	-	TRBV6-2/TRBV6-3	CASTRGLAGPSYEQYF
TRBJ1-2	16	-	TRBV6-2/TRBV6-3	CASSQLRDLPYYGYTF
TRBJ2-7	12	-	TRBV6-5	CASKAGEDEQYF
TRBJ2-3	15	-	TRBV5-6	CASSFGERSTDTQYF
TRBJ2-4	16	-	TRBV2	CASSGSDRGSKNIQYF